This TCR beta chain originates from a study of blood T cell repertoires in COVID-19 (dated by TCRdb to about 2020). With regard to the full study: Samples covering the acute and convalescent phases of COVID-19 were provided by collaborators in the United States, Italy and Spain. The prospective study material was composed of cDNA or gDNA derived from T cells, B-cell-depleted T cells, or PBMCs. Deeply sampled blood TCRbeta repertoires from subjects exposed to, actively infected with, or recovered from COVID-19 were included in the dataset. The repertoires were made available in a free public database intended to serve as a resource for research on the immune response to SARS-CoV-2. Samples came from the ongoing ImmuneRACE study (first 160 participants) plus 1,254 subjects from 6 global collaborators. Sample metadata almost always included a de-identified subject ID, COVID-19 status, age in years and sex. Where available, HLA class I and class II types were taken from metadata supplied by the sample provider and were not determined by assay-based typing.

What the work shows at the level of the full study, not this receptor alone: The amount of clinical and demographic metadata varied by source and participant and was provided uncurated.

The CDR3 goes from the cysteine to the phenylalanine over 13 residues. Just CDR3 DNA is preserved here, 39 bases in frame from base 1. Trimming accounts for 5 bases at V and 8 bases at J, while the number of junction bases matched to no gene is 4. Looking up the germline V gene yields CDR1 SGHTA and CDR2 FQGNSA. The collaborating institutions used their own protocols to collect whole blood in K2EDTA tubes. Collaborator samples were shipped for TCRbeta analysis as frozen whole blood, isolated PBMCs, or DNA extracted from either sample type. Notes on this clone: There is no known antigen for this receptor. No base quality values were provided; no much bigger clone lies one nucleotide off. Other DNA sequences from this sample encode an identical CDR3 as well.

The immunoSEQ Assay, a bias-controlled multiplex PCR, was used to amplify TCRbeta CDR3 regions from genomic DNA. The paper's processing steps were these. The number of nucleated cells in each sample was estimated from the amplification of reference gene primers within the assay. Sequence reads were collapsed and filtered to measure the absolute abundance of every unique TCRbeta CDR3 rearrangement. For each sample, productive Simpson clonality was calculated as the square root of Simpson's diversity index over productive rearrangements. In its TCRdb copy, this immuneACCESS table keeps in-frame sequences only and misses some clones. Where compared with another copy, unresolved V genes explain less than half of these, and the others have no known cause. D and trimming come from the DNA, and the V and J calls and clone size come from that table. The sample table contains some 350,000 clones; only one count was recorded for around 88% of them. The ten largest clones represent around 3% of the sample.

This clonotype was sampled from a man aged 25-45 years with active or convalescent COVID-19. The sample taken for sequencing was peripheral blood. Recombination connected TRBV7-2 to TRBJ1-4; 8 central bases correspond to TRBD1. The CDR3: CASSLRTGEKLFF. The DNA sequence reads TGTGCCAGCAGCCTTCGGACAGGGGAAAAACTGTTTTTT.